This TCR beta chain was sequenced in a study of blood T cell repertoires in COVID-19. Study at large: PBMCs, B-cell-depleted T cells, or T cells were the source of the cDNA or gDNA that made up the material.

CDR1 is MGHRA, CDR2 YSYEKL, per germline. V shed 2 bases and J shed 2 bases, with 13 bases lying between them. There are 15 residues in the CDR3. The table came from immunoSEQ multiplex PCR; TCRdb's copy has only in-frame clones and leaves some out. The sample yields more than 95,000 clones, about 90% seen once. This chain connects TRBV4-1 to TRBJ2-7, with no clear D. The sequence was obtained from a human donor in a cohort sampled during active COVID-19. The sample comprised peripheral blood. CDR3 amino acids: CASSQYMTLTYEQYF. CDR3 sequence (DNA): TGCGCCAGCAGCCAATATATGACTCTTACCTACGAGCAGTACTTC.